The source of this T cell receptor beta chain is a study of regulatory T cells in long-lasting Graves disease. Study results and caveats: The work looked only at peripheral blood and did not look at thyroid tissue.

Deletions cut 2 bases from V and 14 bases from J, with 14 bases between. Germline V lookup: CDR1 SGHTA, CDR2 FQGNSA. The CDR3 spans 12 residues. This clonotype came up many times. Its antigen is undetermined. Time point specified: newly diagnosed GD, antithyroid drugs for less than 3 months. Extracted RNA from PBMCs served as the source of the TCR library. Arm-PCR of CDR3 regions and iRepertoire HTBI primers were used to build TCR beta libraries. TCRdb independently ran MiXCR on the multiplex PCR reads; one entry per CDR3 protein. The profile shows under 300,000 distinct CDR3 sequences, around a sixth of them singletons. These records were also assigned to another study, of T cells in Graves' hyperthyroidism and ophthalmopathy.

This chain links TRBV7-2 with TRBJ2-3; D assignment may be TRBD1 or TRBD2 (5 bases each). This receptor was identified in a woman aged 30 to 39 with Graves disease. The source material was peripheral blood mononuclear cells (PBMCs), sampled at new diagnosis, from a patient treated with antithyroid drugs. The CDR3: CASSLIGTTAYF. In nucleotides, the CDR3 is TGTGCCAGCAGCTTAATAGGGACCACCGCGTATTTT. Together with reference TRBV7-2 and TRBJ2-3, the CDR3 gives the full variable domain: GAGVSQSPSNKVTEKGKDVELRCDPISGHTALYWYRQSLGQGLEFLIYFQGNSAPDKSGLPSDRFSAERTGGSVSTLTIQRTQQEDSAVYLCASSLIGTTAYFGPGTRLTVL.